What follows is one T cell receptor beta chain and its context. Antigen: not known. A much larger clone lies a single base off, so this may be a read error. Germline V gives CDR1 SGHTA, CDR2 FQGNSA. There are 15 residues in the CDR3. Per the authors' pipeline: In papillary thyroid cancer, a distant-metastasis classifier was built using CDR3 differences across clinicopathological groups. TCRdb recomputed clones from the PCR reads via MiXCR. The V and J calls reflect TCRdb's pipeline rather than the authors' work. This table holds roughly 12,000 clones, 27% found once. This sample is drawn from a study of metastatic and nonmetastatic thyroid tumors. Study background: Patients with malignant and benign thyroid disease provided blood and tumor or nodule tissue, whose repertoires were compared. General observations from the study: In both blood and tumor samples, TCR beta diversity was reported significantly higher for malignant than benign nodules.

All patients were untreated before thyroid surgery. J is TRBJ2-7 and V is TRBV7-2; D unclear. The sample comprised adjacent normal tissue. This TCR was recovered from a male donor with papillary thyroid cancer or a benign thyroid nodule (not recorded which). Some clones in this sample may be carry-over from other donors' samples. CDR3 sequence: CASSLNGPLTYDQYF. CDR3 DNA: TGTGCCAGCAGCTTAAACGGACCACTTACCTACGATCAGTACTTC.